This T cell receptor (beta chain) was found in a study of T cell responses to AZD1222 COVID-19 vaccine. CDR1 MNHNS and CDR2 SASEGT come from the germline V gene. The V and J ends lost 0 bases and 8 bases respectively, with 16 bases between them. The CDR3 totals 16 residues. Assay used: immunoSEQ multiplex PCR; TCRdb lists only in-frame clones, some missing. The data contain 50,000 to 65,000 clones, 75% to 95% of them singletons. This sequence joins TRBV6-1 and TRBJ1-4; D may be TRBD1 (5 bases). The clonotype was recovered from an adult who received the MenACWY meningococcal vaccine as a control. The starting material was peripheral blood, obtained 28 days after the second dose of the MenACWY control vaccine. The CDR3 region is CASSEAQKGYGEKLFF. For the CDR3, the DNA is TGTGCCAGCAGTGAAGCGCAAAAGGGGTACGGGGAAAAACTGTTTTTT.